The clone carrying this T cell receptor (beta chain) was counted only a few times. Its matching antigen is unknown. These data originate in a study of blood T cells in healthy people across ages. Findings and limits, study-wide: It was not known whether donors were CMV positive (a possible confounder of expanded clonotype changes). Diversity was higher, and naive CD4+ cells more numerous, in long-lived donors than in aged donors.

Unmatched junction bases numbered 5, after V lost 5 bases and J lost 8 bases. The germline gives CDR1 MNHEY, CDR2 SVGAGI. The CDR3 spans 13 residues. Next came a second PCR, run for about 7 to 12 cycles, which used a sample-barcoded 5' primer along with a J-beta primer mix. TCRdb reanalysed the 5' RACE reads using MiXCR and keeps one entry per CDR3 protein. The sample consists of about 630,000 distinct CDR3 sequences, approximately 21% of them appearing once. The sequenced sample consisted of blood. This chain links TRBV6-5 with TRBJ1-4; 7 bases are shared with TRBD1. This TCR was recovered from a man in his 70s in good health. CDR3 residues: CASSTTGREKLFF. The CDR3 nucleotides are TGTGCCAGCAGTACGACAGGGAGGGAAAAACTGTTTTTT.